Shown below are 28 T cell receptor beta chains from a single sample sequenced in a study of blood T cell repertoires in COVID-19. Sequencing used immunoSEQ multiplex PCR; TCRdb keeps in-frame clones, though not all of them. The data contain about 240,000 clones, 86% of them singletons. Sequencing was performed on PBMCs or T cells enriched from blood (not recorded which). The receptors shown here come from a middle-aged woman with acute COVID-19.

J is TRBJ2-2 and V is TRBV28, with TRBD2 matching over 14 bases. From germline, CDR1 is MDHEN and CDR2 SYDVKM. This CDR3 has 21 residues. V gave up 6 bases and J gave up 5 bases; unmatched junction bases: 20. The CDR3 sequence: CASRNPQGAPGLAGVTGELFF. CDR3 in DNA: TGTGCCAGCAGGAACCCCCAGGGGGCGCCGGGACTAGCGGGGGTTACCGGGGAGCTGTTTTTT.

This chain links TRBV19 with TRBJ2-7; D not resolved. The germline gives CDR1 LNHDA, CDR2 SQIVND (reference sequence). V was clipped by 10 bases and J by 0 bases, with 13 bases between them. There are 13 residues in the CDR3. CDR3 residues: CATSDTDSYEQYF. The CDR3, as DNA: TGTGCCACCTCTGACACCGACTCCTACGAGCAGTACTTC.

The genes are TRBV19 and TRBJ1-6; D is unclear. The CDR3 runs 13 residues. Trimming took off 4 bases at V and 5 bases at J, with 6 bases between the two ends. Germline V gene lookup returns CDR1 LNHDA and CDR2 SQIVND (reference sequence). DNA of the CDR3: TGTGCCAGTAGTAACGGAGATAATTCACCCCTCCACTTT. Translated, it gives CASSNGDNSPLHF.

The chain uses TRBV3-1 (or the pseudogene TRBV3-2) and TRBJ2-7, with 15 nucleotides matching TRBD2. This CDR3 has 16 residues. Germline CDR1 is LGHDT and CDR2 is YNNKEL (reference sequence). Germline trimming cut 5 bases from V and 6 bases from J; bases unmatched to any gene: 8. The CDR3 DNA reads TGTGCCAGCAGCGGACTAGCGGGAGGGCCAAAGAGCGAGCAGTACTTC. As protein: CASSGLAGGPKSEQYF.

V usage is TRBV9 and J usage is TRBJ1-1, with 7 bases that match TRBD1. Germline values: CDR1 SGDLS, CDR2 YYNGEE. V lost 3 bases, J lost 7 bases, and 3 bases stayed unmatched. The length of the CDR3 is 12 residues. Here the CDR3 reads CASSGRQGEAFF. The CDR3 coding sequence is TGTGCCAGCAGCGGACGACAGGGTGAAGCTTTCTTT.

This clone was detected only a few times. The J gene is TRBJ2-2, the V gene TRBV11-3; TRBD1 aligns across 10 bases. The germline V gene has CDR1 SGHNT and CDR2 YENEEA. This CDR3 spans 17 amino acids. The junction had 15 bases not matched to a gene; V was cut back by 6 bases and J by 8 bases. The CDR3 nucleotides are TGTGCCAGCAGTCTATCCCCTTGGGACAGGGGTACTGGGGAGCTGTTTTTT. It codes for CASSLSPWDRGTGELFF.

The genes are TRBV7-9 and TRBJ2-1; a possible D gene is TRBD2 (6 bases). This CDR3 comprises 13 residues. Germline values: CDR1 SEHNR, CDR2 FQNEAQ (reference sequence). Deletions cut 5 bases from V and 8 bases from J, with 13 bases between. The CDR3 DNA sequence: TGTGCCAGCAGCCTCACTAGCCCCCATGAGCAGTTCTTC. This gives the protein CASSLTSPHEQFF.

The gene calls are TRBV30 and TRBJ1-5; 8 bases align to TRBD1. J was trimmed by 5 bases and V by 2 bases; bases with no gene match: 2. The CDR3 runs to 13 residues. Germline V lookup: CDR1 GTSNPN, CDR2 SVGIG (reference sequence). CDR3 sequence reads: CAWSLDRDQPQHF. The CDR3 nucleotides read TGTGCCTGGAGTCTGGACAGGGATCAGCCCCAGCATTTT.

J is TRBJ2-1 and V is TRBV25-1, with D possibly being TRBD2 (5 bases). Germline V gives CDR1 MGHDK, CDR2 SYGVNS. Deletions cut 2 bases from V and 8 bases from J, with 25 bases between. This CDR3 spans 18 amino acids. CDR3 residues: CASSETAGPKTRRDEQFF. The CDR3, as DNA: TGTGCCAGCAGTGAAACCGCCGGGCCCAAGACCCGGCGGGATGAGCAGTTCTTC.

The J gene is TRBJ2-7, the V gene TRBV5-6, with TRBD1 matching 10 bases. From germline, CDR1 is SGHDT and CDR2 YYEEEE. With 2 bases clipped from V and 1 base from J, the junction kept 3 bases outside the gene matches. The CDR3 contains 15 residues. Written as DNA, the CDR3 is TGTGCCAGCAGCTTTGACAGGGGGCTTTCCTACGAGCAGTACTTC. Translated, it gives CASSFDRGLSYEQYF.

The genes are TRBV2 and TRBJ2-1; 11 nucleotides agree with TRBD2. With V trimmed by 7 bases and J by 6 bases, 8 bases remained unmatched. The germline CDR1 and CDR2 sequences are SNHLY and FYNNEI. The CDR3 runs to 15 residues. The CDR3 region has the DNA TGTGCCAGCATATTAGCGGGAGGGAGGGGCAATGAGCAGTTCTTC. Translated, it gives CASILAGGRGNEQFF.

The V gene is TRBV10-3, the J gene TRBJ1-6, with 11 bases matching TRBD1. Germline V gene lookup returns CDR1 ENHRY and CDR2 SYGVKD. The CDR3 consists of 16 residues. The junction had 6 bases not matched to a gene; V was cut back by 4 bases and J by 7 bases. The CDR3 is CAISADRGLSNSPLHF. CDR3 nucleotides: TGTGCCATCAGTGCGGACAGGGGGCTCAGCAATTCACCCCTCCACTTT.

The chain has TRBV25-1 and TRBJ2-7; 7 nucleotides align to TRBD1. Trimming removed 4 bases from V and 2 bases from J; junction bases left unmatched: 8. Germline lookup yields CDR1 MGHDK and CDR2 SYGVNS. The CDR3 has 15 amino acids. The CDR3: CASSAGQGVTYEQYF. CDR3 in DNA: TGTGCCAGCAGTGCGGGGCAGGGGGTCACCTACGAGCAGTACTTC.

J is TRBJ2-1 and V is TRBV7-2, with 7 nucleotides matching TRBD2. This CDR3 is 15 amino acids long. The ends lost 2 bases at V and 0 bases at J; junction bases unmatched: 1. Germline V gene data show CDR1 as SGHTA and CDR2 as FQGNSA. CDR3 in amino acids: CASSLREGSYNEQFF. In DNA form, the CDR3 reads TGTGCCAGCAGCTTAAGGGAGGGCTCCTACAATGAGCAGTTCTTC.

The chain combines TRBV7-9 with TRBJ2-1; D is possibly TRBD2 (5 bases). This CDR3 has 15 residues. Germline CDR1 SEHNR, CDR2 FQNEAQ (reference sequence). Trimming removed 0 bases at V and 6 bases at J, with 12 bases between. CDR3 nucleotide sequence: TGTGCCAGCAGCTTAGCGCGGGTGTTGGGCAATGAGCAGTTCTTC. This sequence encodes CASSLARVLGNEQFF.

V usage is TRBV4-2 and J usage is TRBJ2-5, with TRBD2 identical over 7 bases. J gave up 2 bases and V 4 bases, and 7 bases lay outside the gene matches. The CDR3 has 15 amino acids. Germline assignment: CDR1 LGHNA and CDR2 YNFKEQ. The DNA for the CDR3 is TGTGCCAGCAGCCGTCAACCGGGACTACAAGAGACCCAGTACTTC. Translation gives CASSRQPGLQETQYF.

Concerning this clone: This sample also contains other DNA sequences that code for the same CDR3. V gene TRBV5-1 combines with J gene TRBJ2-1; weak D call: TRBD2 (6 bases). Trimming took 4 bases from V and 0 from J, leaving 14 bases between them. This CDR3 comprises 16 residues. CDR1 and CDR2 from the germline V gene are SGHRS and YFSETQ. The CDR3 DNA is TGCGCCAGCAGCGGGGGACTTGCCCACTCCTACAATGAGCAGTTCTTC. Protein: CASSGGLAHSYNEQFF.

The rearrangement links TRBV10-3 to TRBJ2-7, with D possibly matching TRBD1 (6 bases). The germline V gene has CDR1 ENHRY and CDR2 SYGVKD. The CDR3 runs to 14 residues. V lost 7 bases to trimming and J lost 0 bases, with 13 bases between them. DNA for the CDR3: TGTGCCATCATGTCCGGGACAAGCTCCTACGAGCAGTACTTC. Translating gives CAIMSGTSSYEQYF.

This chain uses TRBV14 with TRBJ2-7; 8 nucleotides line up with TRBD2. The junction had 6 bases not matched to a gene; V was cut back by 1 base and J by 4 bases. Germline lookup yields CDR1 SGHDN and CDR2 FVKESK. The CDR3 runs 15 residues. CDR3 in DNA: TGTGCCAGCAGCCAAGGAAGCGGGAGTCCGTACGAGCAGTACTTC. Residues: CASSQGSGSPYEQYF.

V usage is TRBV9 and J usage is TRBJ2-1; TRBD1 matches at 8 bases. This CDR3 is 15 amino acids long. With V trimmed by 3 bases and J by 1 base, 3 bases remained unmatched. Germline assignment: CDR1 SGDLS and CDR2 YYNGEE. The CDR3 nucleotides are TGTGCCAGCAGCGACCGGGACAGGTCCTACAATGAGCAGTTCTTC. Amino acid sequence: CASSDRDRSYNEQFF.

The chain combines TRBV10-3 with TRBJ2-3; 9 nucleotides line up with TRBD2. The CDR3 sequence is 18 residues long. Germline CDR1 ENHRY, CDR2 SYGVKD. Trimming removed 6 bases from V and 0 bases from J; junction bases left unmatched: 13. CDR3 sequence (DNA): TGTGCCATCAGCTCCGCGGCTAGCGGGAAGATTAGCACAGATACGCAGTATTTT. As protein: CAISSAASGKISTDTQYF.

A few counts support this clone. This chain's CDR3 is CAWSTRTGTNSPLHF. The CDR3 DNA reads TGTGCCTGGAGTACTCGGACAGGGACTAATTCACCCCTCCACTTT. The chain carries TRBV30 and TRBJ1-6, with TRBD1 identical over 8 bases. The CDR3 sequence is 15 residues long. Trimming took 2 bases from V and 6 from J; bases not matched to a gene: 6. Germline loops: CDR1 GTSNPN, CDR2 SVGIG (reference sequence).

V gene TRBV5-5 combines with J gene TRBJ1-2, with TRBD1 matching over 7 bases. The CDR3 contains 15 residues. Trimming cost V 2 bases and J 0 bases; bases outside gene matches: 4. The V gene's germline CDR1 is SGHKS and CDR2 YYEKEE (reference sequence). This CDR3 is CASSFRDRPNYGYTF. In DNA, the CDR3 is TGTGCCAGCAGCTTCCGGGACAGACCTAACTATGGCTACACCTTC.

The gene calls are TRBV7-3 and TRBJ2-1; 9 bases agree with TRBD2. V lost 4 bases to trimming and J lost 5 bases; unmatched junction nucleotides: 3. Germline loops: CDR1 SGHTA, CDR2 FQGTGA. The CDR3 contains 14 residues. The CDR3 is CASSSGLANNEQFF. As DNA, the CDR3 is TGTGCCAGCAGCTCGGGACTAGCAAACAATGAGCAGTTCTTC.

The chain joins TRBV4-1 to TRBJ2-3; D remains ambiguous. V dropped 1 base and J dropped 0 bases, with 8 bases sitting between them. Germline loops: CDR1 MGHRA, CDR2 YSYEKL. This CDR3 has 15 amino acids. CDR3 loop: CASSQATVSTDTQYF. CDR3 bases: TGCGCCAGCAGCCAAGCTACGGTTAGCACAGATACGCAGTATTTT.

This clone showed up just a few times. V usage is TRBV2 and J usage is TRBJ2-1, with 11 bases identical to TRBD2. Germline trimming cut 6 bases from V and 9 bases from J; bases unmatched to any gene: 10. Germline V lookup: CDR1 SNHLY, CDR2 FYNNEI. The CDR3 has 15 amino acids. This CDR3 reads CASRRLAGPGGEQFF. CDR3 sequence (DNA): TGTGCCAGCAGAAGACTAGCGGGACCGGGGGGTGAGCAGTTCTTC.

V usage is TRBV28 and J usage is TRBJ2-1; 7 nucleotides line up with TRBD2. The CDR3 has 16 amino acids. Germline values: CDR1 MDHEN, CDR2 SYDVKM. V was clipped by 1 base and J by 0 bases; unmatched bases: 3. The CDR3 DNA is TGTGCCAGCAGTTTATTCCGGGACTACTCCTACAATGAGCAGTTCTTC. Amino acids: CASSLFRDYSYNEQFF.

A remark on this clone: An end of the junction differs from the germline gene, which may be a read error. CDR3 bases: TGTGCCAGCAGCGAAGTACTCGCCAAAAACATTCAGTACTTC. Amino acid sequence: CASSEVLAKNIQYF. The rearrangement uses TRBV6-1 and TRBJ2-4; D gene ambiguous. CDR3 length: 14 residues. Germline V gene lookup returns CDR1 MNHNS and CDR2 SASEGT.